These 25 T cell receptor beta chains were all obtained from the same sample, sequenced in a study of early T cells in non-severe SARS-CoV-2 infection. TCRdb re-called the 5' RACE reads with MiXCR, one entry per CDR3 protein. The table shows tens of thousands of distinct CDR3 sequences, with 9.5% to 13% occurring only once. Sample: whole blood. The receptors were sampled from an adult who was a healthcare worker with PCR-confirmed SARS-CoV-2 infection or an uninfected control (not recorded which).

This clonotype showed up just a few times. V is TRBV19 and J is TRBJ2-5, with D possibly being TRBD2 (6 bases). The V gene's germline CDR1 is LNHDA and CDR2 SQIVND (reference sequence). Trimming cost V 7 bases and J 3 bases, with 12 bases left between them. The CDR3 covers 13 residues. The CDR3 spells CASNWWGEETQYF. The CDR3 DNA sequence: TGTGCCAGTAATTGGTGGGGGGAAGAGACCCAGTACTTC.

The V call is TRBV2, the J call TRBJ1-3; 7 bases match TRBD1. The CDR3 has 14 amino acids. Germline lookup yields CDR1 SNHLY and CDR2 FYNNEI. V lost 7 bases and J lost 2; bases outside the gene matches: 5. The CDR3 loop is CASTRTGAGNTIYF. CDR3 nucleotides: TGTGCCAGCACTAGGACAGGCGCTGGAAACACCATATATTTT.

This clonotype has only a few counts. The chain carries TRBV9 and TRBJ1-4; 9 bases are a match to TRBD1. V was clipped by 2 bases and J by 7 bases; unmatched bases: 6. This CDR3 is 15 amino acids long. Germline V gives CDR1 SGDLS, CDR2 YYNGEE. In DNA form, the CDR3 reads TGTGCCAGCAGCGTCACGACAGGGGGAGGTGAAAAACTGTTTTTT. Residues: CASSVTTGGGEKLFF.

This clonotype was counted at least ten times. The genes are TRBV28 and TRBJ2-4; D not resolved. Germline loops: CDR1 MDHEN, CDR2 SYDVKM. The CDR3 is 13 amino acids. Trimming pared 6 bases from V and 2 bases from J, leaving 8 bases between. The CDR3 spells CASRDAPKNIQYF. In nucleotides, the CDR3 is TGTGCCAGCAGGGACGCCCCCAAAAACATTCAGTACTTC.

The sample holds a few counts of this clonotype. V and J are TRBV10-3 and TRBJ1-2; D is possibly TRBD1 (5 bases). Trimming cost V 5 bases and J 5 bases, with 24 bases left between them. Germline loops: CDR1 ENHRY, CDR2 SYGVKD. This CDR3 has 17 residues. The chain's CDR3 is CAISNGAGSPRGYGYTF. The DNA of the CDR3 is TGTGCCATCAGTAACGGAGCCGGGTCCCCTCGGGGGTATGGCTACACCTTC.

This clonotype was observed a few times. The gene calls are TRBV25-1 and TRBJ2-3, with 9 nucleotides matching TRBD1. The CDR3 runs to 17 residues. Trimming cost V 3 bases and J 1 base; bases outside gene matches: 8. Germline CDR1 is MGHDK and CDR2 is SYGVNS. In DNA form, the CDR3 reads TGTGCCAGCAGTGACAAACAGGGGGCGTTCGGCACAGATACGCAGTATTTT. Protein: CASSDKQGAFGTDTQYF.

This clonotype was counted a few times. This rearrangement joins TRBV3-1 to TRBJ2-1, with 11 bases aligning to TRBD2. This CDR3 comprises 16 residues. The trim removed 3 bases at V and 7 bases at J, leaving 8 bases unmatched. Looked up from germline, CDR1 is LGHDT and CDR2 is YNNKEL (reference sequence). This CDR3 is CASSHYTSGSRNEQFF. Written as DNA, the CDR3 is TGTGCCAGCAGCCATTACACTAGCGGGAGTAGGAATGAGCAGTTCTTC.

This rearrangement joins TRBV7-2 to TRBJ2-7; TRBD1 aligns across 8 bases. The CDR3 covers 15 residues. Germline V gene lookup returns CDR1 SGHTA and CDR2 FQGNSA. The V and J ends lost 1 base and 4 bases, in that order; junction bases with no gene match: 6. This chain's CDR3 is CASSLVVRGPYEQYF. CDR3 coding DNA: TGTGCCAGCAGCTTAGTAGTCAGGGGGCCGTACGAGCAGTACTTC.

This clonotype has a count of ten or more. DNA for the CDR3: TGCGCCAGCAGCCAAGATGACAGGTGGAATTCACCCCTCCACTTT. This codes for CASSQDDRWNSPLHF. The V gene is TRBV4-1, the J gene TRBJ1-6, with D maybe TRBD1 (6 bases). V lost 0 bases and J 7 bases, leaving 10 bases between the germline ends. The germline V gene encodes CDR1 MGHRA and CDR2 YSYEKL. The CDR3 spans 15 residues.

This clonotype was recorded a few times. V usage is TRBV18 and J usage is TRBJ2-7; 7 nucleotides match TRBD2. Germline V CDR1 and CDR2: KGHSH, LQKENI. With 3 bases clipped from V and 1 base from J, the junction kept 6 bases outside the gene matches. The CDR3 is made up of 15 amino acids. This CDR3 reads CASSPGGSPSYEQYF. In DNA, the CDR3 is TGTGCCAGCTCACCGGGGGGGTCCCCTTCCTACGAGCAGTACTTC.

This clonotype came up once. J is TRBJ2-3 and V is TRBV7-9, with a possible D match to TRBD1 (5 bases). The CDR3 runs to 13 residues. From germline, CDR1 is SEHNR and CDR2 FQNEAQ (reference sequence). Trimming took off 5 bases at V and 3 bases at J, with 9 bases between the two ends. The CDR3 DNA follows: TGTGCCAGCAGCCCCTCAGGGACAGATACGCAGTATTTT. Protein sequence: CASSPSGTDTQYF.

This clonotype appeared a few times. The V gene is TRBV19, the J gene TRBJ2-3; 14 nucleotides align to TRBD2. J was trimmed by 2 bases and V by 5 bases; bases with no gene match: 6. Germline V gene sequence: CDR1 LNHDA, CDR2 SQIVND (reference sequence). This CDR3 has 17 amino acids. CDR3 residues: CASSAGLAGGNTDTQYF. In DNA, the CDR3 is TGTGCCAGTAGTGCTGGACTAGCGGGGGGTAACACAGATACGCAGTATTTT.

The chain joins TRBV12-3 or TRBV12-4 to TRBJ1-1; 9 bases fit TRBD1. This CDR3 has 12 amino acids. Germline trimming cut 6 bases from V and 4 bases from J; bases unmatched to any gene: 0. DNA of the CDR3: TGTGCCAGCAGGGACAGGGGCACTGAAGCTTTCTTT. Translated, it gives CASRDRGTEAFF.

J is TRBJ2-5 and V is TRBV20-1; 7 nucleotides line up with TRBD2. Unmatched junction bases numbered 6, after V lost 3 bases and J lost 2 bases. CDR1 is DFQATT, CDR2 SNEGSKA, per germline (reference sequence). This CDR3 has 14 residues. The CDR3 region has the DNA TGCAGTGCTAGCGGTCTAGCGGCTCAAGAGACCCAGTACTTC. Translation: CSASGLAAQETQYF.

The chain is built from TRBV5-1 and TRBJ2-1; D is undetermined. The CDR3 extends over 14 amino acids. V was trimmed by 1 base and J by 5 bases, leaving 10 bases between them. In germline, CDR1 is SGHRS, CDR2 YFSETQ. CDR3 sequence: CASSLIQANNEQFF. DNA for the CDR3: TGCGCCAGCAGCTTGATCCAGGCGAACAATGAGCAGTTCTTC.

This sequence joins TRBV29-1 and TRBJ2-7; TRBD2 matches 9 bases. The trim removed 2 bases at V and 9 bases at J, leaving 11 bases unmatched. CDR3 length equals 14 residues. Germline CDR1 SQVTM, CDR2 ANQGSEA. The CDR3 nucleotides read TGCAGCGTTGAAACAGCGGGAGGTAGCTCCGGGCAGTACTTC. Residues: CSVETAGGSSGQYF.

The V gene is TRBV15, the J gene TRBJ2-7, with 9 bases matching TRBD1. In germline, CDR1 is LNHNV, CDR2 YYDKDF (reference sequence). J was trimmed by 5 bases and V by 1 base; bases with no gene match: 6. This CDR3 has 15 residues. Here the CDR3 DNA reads TGTGCCACCAGCAGAGTACAGGGGGCTGCCAACGAGCAGTACTTC. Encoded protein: CATSRVQGAANEQYF.

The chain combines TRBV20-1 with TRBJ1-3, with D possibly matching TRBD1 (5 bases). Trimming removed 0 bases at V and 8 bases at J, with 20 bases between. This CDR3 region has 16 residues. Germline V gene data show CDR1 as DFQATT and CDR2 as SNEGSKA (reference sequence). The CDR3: CSARDPLGGAVDTIYF. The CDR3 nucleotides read TGCAGTGCTAGAGATCCCCTAGGAGGGGCGGTCGACACCATATATTTT.

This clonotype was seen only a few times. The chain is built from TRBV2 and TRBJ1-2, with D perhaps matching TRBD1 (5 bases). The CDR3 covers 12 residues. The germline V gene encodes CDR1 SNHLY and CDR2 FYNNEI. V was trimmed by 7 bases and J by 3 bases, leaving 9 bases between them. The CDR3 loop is CASKQGDYGYTF. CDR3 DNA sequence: TGTGCCAGCAAGCAGGGAGACTATGGCTACACCTTC.

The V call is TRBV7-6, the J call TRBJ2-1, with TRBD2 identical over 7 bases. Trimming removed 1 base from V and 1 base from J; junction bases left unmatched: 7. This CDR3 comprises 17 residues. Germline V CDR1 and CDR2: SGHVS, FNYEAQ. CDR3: CASSLVGGGGSYNEQFF. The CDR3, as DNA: TGTGCCAGCAGCTTAGTGGGCGGCGGGGGTTCCTACAATGAGCAGTTCTTC.

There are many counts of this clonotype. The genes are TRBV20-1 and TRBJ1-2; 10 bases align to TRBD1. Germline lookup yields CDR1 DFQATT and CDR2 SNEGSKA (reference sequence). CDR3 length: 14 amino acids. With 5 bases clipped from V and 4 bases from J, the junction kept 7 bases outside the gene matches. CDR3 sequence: CSAGPGQGSYGYTF. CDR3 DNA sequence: TGCAGTGCTGGACCGGGACAGGGGTCCTATGGCTACACCTTC.

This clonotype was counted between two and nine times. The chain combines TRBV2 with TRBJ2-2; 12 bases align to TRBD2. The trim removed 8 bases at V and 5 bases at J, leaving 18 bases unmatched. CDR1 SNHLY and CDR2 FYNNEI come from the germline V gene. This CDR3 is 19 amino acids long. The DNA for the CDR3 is TGTGCCAGCCTGGAGCGACTAGCGGGAGCCACCGCTAGGACCGGGGAGCTGTTTTTT. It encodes CASLERLAGATARTGELFF.

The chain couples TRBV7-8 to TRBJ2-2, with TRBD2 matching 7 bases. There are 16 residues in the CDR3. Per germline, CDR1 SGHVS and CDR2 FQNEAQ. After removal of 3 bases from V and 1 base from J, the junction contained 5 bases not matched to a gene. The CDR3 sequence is CASSFRASGNTGELFF. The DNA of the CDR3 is TGTGCCAGCAGCTTCCGTGCTAGCGGGAACACCGGGGAGCTGTTTTTT.

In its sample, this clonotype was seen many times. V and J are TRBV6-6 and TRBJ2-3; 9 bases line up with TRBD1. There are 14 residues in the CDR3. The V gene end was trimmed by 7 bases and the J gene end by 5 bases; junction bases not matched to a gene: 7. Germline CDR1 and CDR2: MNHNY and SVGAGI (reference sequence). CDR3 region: CASKKGQGGDTQYF. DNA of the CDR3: TGTGCCAGCAAAAAGGGACAGGGCGGAGATACGCAGTATTTT.

CDR3 sequence (DNA): TGTGCCAGCAGCTTGCGCGGCTCCGGGGCCAACGTCCTGACTTTC. Protein product: CASSLRGSGANVLTF. The V call is TRBV5-4, the J call TRBJ2-6, with no clear D. CDR1 is SGHNT and CDR2 is YYREEE in the germline V gene (reference sequence). The CDR3 sequence is 15 residues long. Trimming took off 1 base at V and 4 bases at J, with 9 bases between the two ends.